The rows below give T cell receptor beta chains drawn from one sample of a study of Graves' ophthalmopathy and Graves' hyperthyroidism. Each CDR3 protein gets one entry after TCRdb re-called the multiplex PCR reads with MiXCR. The sample has over a million distinct CDR3 sequences, 35% to 40% seen once. Sequencing was done on a sample of peripheral blood or thyroid tissue (not recorded which). The origin of the receptors is an adult man with Graves' hyperthyroidism. Each CDR3 is given with its conserved first and last residue. A D gene is named only where the DNA matches it firmly. Size is stated for part of the rows, as once, few or many counts, or as a class when the clone is expanded.

j_gene,v_gene,d_gene,abundance,CDR3aa,CDR3nt
TRBJ1-1,TRBV6-5,TRBD1,NA,CASSRGGEGFTEAFF,TGTGCCAGCAGCCGAGGGGGCGAGGGGTTCACTGAAGCTTTCTTT
TRBJ1-6,TRBV7-9,TRBD1,NA,CASSSGTADSPLHF,TGTGCCAGCAGCTCCGGGACAGCAGATTCACCCCTCCACTTT
TRBJ1-1,TRBV19,TRBD1,few,CASSLRTGESNTEAFF,TGTGCCAGTAGTCTAAGGACAGGGGAATCGAACACTGAAGCTTTCTTT
TRBJ2-7,TRBV10-2,TRBD2,once,CASSDSGLNYEQYF,TGCGCCAGCAGTGATTCGGGACTAAACTACGAGCAGTACTTC
TRBJ1-5,TRBV12-3/TRBV12-4,TRBD1,NA,CASSRLVGTGQPQHF,TGTGCCAGCAGCCGTTTGGTGGGGACAGGGCAGCCCCAGCATTTT
TRBJ2-7,TRBV29-1,TRBD1,many,CSVLWGTGGSEQYF,TGCAGCGTTTTGTGGGGGACAGGGGGATCCGAGCAGTACTTC
TRBJ1-2,TRBV2,NA,NA,CASSERVRYGYTF,TGTGCCAGCAGTGAAAGGGTAAGATATGGCTACACCTTC
TRBJ2-7,TRBV10-3,TRBD1,few,CAISESTGTGPYEQYF,TGTGCCATCAGTGAATCGACCGGGACAGGCCCCTACGAGCAGTACTTC
TRBJ2-5,TRBV7-2,NA,few,CVSSHIQGQGIQETQYF,TGTGTCAGCAGCCATATACAGGGTCAAGGCATCCAAGAGACCCAGTACTTC
TRBJ1-2,TRBV12-3/TRBV12-4,NA,few,CASSPSRHGYTF,TGTGCCAGCAGTCCCAGTCGACATGGCTACACCTTC
TRBJ1-1,TRBV7-8,NA,NA,CASSLRRGHRNTEAFF,TGTGCCAGCAGCTTACGTCGAGGACACAGGAACACTGAAGCTTTCTTT
TRBJ2-7,TRBV2,TRBD1,many,CASSAARWDRYSYEQYF,TGTGCCAGCAGTGCGGCGCGCTGGGACAGATACTCCTACGAGCAGTACTTC
TRBJ1-5,TRBV12-3/TRBV12-4,NA,NA,CASSAQKQGRQPQHF,TGTGCCAGCAGCGCCCAAAAACAGGGTAGGCAGCCCCAGCATTTT
TRBJ1-1,TRBV5-6,NA,many,CASSSYGTHMNTEAFF,TGTGCCAGCAGCTCATATGGGACGCACATGAACACTGAAGCTTTCTTT
TRBJ1-5,TRBV7-9,NA,many,CASTLGQGNQPQHF,TGTGCCAGCACCCTCGGGCAGGGCAATCAGCCCCAGCATTTT
TRBJ2-3,TRBV12-3/TRBV12-4,NA,NA,CASTPGVDRTDTQYF,TGTGCCAGCACCCCAGGCGTCGACAGGACAGATACGCAGTATTTT
TRBJ1-3,TRBV5-1,TRBD1,many,CASSLDRGLGNTIYF,TGCGCCAGCAGCTTGGACAGGGGGCTTGGAAACACCATATATTTT
TRBJ2-5,TRBV7-9,TRBD2,few,CASSLESPLLAGGQETQYF,TGTGCCAGCAGCTTAGAAAGCCCCCTACTAGCGGGGGGTCAAGAGACCCAGTACTTC
TRBJ2-7,TRBV15,TRBD2,NA,CATSNGRNSYEQYF,TGTGCCACCAGCAACGGGAGGAACTCCTACGAGCAGTACTTC
TRBJ1-1,TRBV10-3,NA,NA,CATTGLNTEAFF,TGTGCCACGACAGGTTTGAACACTGAAGCTTTCTTT
TRBJ2-2,TRBV24-1,TRBD2,many,CATRGLAGGPETGELFF,TGTGCCACCAGGGGGCTAGCGGGGGGGCCGGAGACCGGGGAGCTGTTTTTT
TRBJ2-5,TRBV7-9,TRBD2,NA,CASSLVIAGVRETQYF,TGTGCCAGCAGCTTAGTCATAGCGGGAGTTCGAGAGACCCAGTACTTC
TRBJ2-6,TRBV30,NA,NA,CASIRGGFSGANVLTF,TGTGCCTCGATCCGTGGGGGATTCTCTGGGGCCAACGTCCTGACTTTC
TRBJ1-2,TRBV10-3,NA,many,CAISESTLFTGRENGYTF,TGTGCCATCAGTGAGTCGACACTTTTTACGGGCAGGGAGAATGGCTACACCTTC
TRBJ2-2,TRBV24-1,TRBD2,few,CATSLAGEIGELFF,TGTGCCACTTCACTAGCGGGAGAGATCGGGGAGCTGTTTTTT
TRBJ1-4,TRBV29-1,NA,NA,CSAAKGVGNEKLFF,TGCAGCGCTGCAAAAGGGGTCGGGAATGAAAAACTGTTTTTT
TRBJ1-2,TRBV19,TRBD1,many,CASISGMTTGSLRGYTF,TGTGCCAGTATCTCCGGGATGACGACAGGGAGTCTCCGTGGCTACACCTTC
TRBJ1-2,TRBV5-1,TRBD1,NA,CASSTRDREDYGYTF,TGCGCCAGCAGCACTCGGGACAGGGAAGACTATGGCTACACCTTC
TRBJ2-2,TRBV12-3/TRBV12-4,NA,NA,CASTRPLANTGELFF,TGTGCCAGCACCAGGCCCCTAGCGAACACCGGGGAGCTGTTTTTT
TRBJ1-2,TRBV10-2,NA,NA,CASRSQGRDNGYTF,TGCGCCAGCAGGTCCCAGGGAAGGGACAATGGCTACACCTTC
TRBJ1-2,TRBV10-3,NA,many,CAISGSIAVGYTF,TGTGCCATCAGTGGGAGTATCGCGGTTGGCTACACCTTC
TRBJ1-2,TRBV6-5,NA,many,CASSYSLRQNYGYTF,TGTGCCAGCAGTTACTCCCTCCGACAGAACTATGGCTACACCTTC
TRBJ2-7,TRBV7-9,TRBD2,NA,CASKRENSYEQYF,TGTGCCAGCAAGCGGGAGAACTCCTACGAGCAGTACTTC
TRBJ2-7,TRBV7-2,NA,NA,CASSLGVGSYEQHF,TGTGCCAGCAGCTTAGGGGTCGGCTCCTACGAGCAGCACTTC
TRBJ1-2,TRBV20-1,NA,NA,CSAPSGGAGYGYTF,TGCAGTGCCCCCTCCGGGGGCGCGGGCTATGGCTACACCTTC
TRBJ2-5,TRBV10-3,TRBD1,many,CAISWAGGSGETQYF,TGTGCCATCTCCTGGGCAGGGGGCTCGGGGGAGACCCAGTACTTC
TRBJ2-5,TRBV20-1,NA,NA,CSARDLVVGGQETQYF,TGCAGTGCTAGAGATCTCGTCGTAGGTGGCCAAGAGACCCAGTACTTC
TRBJ2-7,TRBV20-1,TRBD1,NA,CSARTDRGLGYEQYF,TGCAGTGCTAGGACGGACAGGGGCCTTGGCTACGAGCAGTACTTC
TRBJ2-7,TRBV6-5,NA,few,CASSYYGGKSYEQYF,TGTGCCAGCAGTTACTACGGCGGAAAATCCTACGAGCAGTACTTC
TRBJ1-6,TRBV15,TRBD1,NA,CATERDRRSPLHF,TGTGCCACCGAGAGGGACAGGCGTTCACCCCTCCACTTT
TRBJ1-5,TRBV7-9,TRBD1,NA,CASSQGGQDLRNQPQHF,TGCGCCAGCAGCCAAGGAGGACAGGATTTACGAAATCAGCCCCAGCATTTT